This T cell receptor (beta chain) was documented in a study of T-cell reconstitution after alpha-beta-depleted transplantation in children. V gave up 1 base and J gave up 4 bases, with 10 bases separating them. The CDR3 sequence is 14 residues long. Unique molecular identifiers were incorporated during preparation of the TCRbeta library. TCRdb processed the PCR reads anew with MiXCR; each CDR3 protein has one entry. The table has 600,000 to 800,000 distinct CDR3 sequences, around 13% seen once. Ten or more counts support this clonotype. What it binds is not known. Study conclusions and caveats: Surviving recipient T cells and thymic progenitors accounted for the high day-60 TCRbeta diversity observed in some patients. It was reported that alpha-beta T cells came from several hundred expanded graft clones (about two months after transplant). At one year after transplant, newly produced T cells mostly accounted for T-cell counts and diversity.

Source: PBMCs, taken before TCRalphabeta/CD19-depleted stem cell transplant. The chain carries TRBV12-3 or TRBV12-4 and TRBJ1-1; D unresolved. This receptor was taken from a girl aged 2 to 9 with congenital amegakaryocytic thrombocytopenia, due to receive a stem cell transplant. CDR3 nucleotides: TGTGCCAGCAGTTTAGGGCAGCTGGGCACTGAAGCTTTCTTT. Amino acid sequence: CASSLGQLGTEAFF.